This T cell receptor beta chain was captured in a study of identical twins. The CDR3 length is 14 residues. V dropped 3 bases and J dropped 7 bases, with 10 bases sitting between them. Overall study results and limits: Memory repertoires lacked the insertion deficit that abundant cord blood beta clonotypes showed. The presence of invariant MAIT and iNKT cells could partly confound analyses of zero-insertion sequences.

On this clonotype: The antigen is undetermined.

After template switching added a universal primer site, the resulting cDNA carried unique molecular identifiers. TCRdb independently ran MiXCR on the 5' RACE reads; one entry per CDR3 protein. The sample consists of hundreds of thousands of distinct CDR3 sequences, around 6% of them appearing once. The origin of this receptor is a young man in good health. Specimen: naive T cells sorted from blood. The rearrangement uses TRBV12-3 or TRBV12-4 and TRBJ1-6; no clear D gene. For the CDR3, the DNA is TGTGCCAGCAGTTTTTCGGCCGGAAATTCACCCCTCCACTTT. Translating it yields CASSFSAGNSPLHF.